This T cell receptor (beta chain) comes out of a study of T cell responses to AZD1222 COVID-19 vaccine. Assay: immunoSEQ multiplex PCR; the TCRdb copy retains only in-frame clones and omits some. This sample yields some 66,000 clones, of which more than 85% are seen a single time; 17% belongs to the top ten. CDR3 length: 13 residues. Germline V CDR1 and CDR2: SGHTA, FQGTGA. V dropped 5 bases and J dropped 0 bases, with 7 bases sitting between them. The sequence came from an adult in good health. The V call is TRBV7-3, the J call TRBJ1-1; D gene uncertain. Specimen: peripheral blood, collected on day 0 of AZD1222 vaccination. The CDR3 nucleotides read TGTGCCAGCAGCCCAGGATTGAACACTGAAGCTTTCTTT. It yields the protein CASSPGLNTEAFF.